Listed below are T cell receptor beta chains from one sample, sequenced in a study of T cell responses to AZD1222 COVID-19 vaccine. The protocol was immunoSEQ multiplex PCR, while the TCRdb copy is restricted to in-frame clones and leaves out a portion. This table has about 140,000 clones, 80% to 95% appearing once. The sequencing used peripheral blood, collected 28 days after the second AZD1222 dose. These receptors were obtained from an adult who received the AZD1222 COVID-19 vaccine. The conserved cysteine and the conserved F or W are not part of the CDR3 here. D genes are given only for firm matches.

CDR3aa	j_gene	v_gene	d_gene
ASSNPIELNNEQF	TRBJ2-1	TRBV19	-
ASSVGSGRADTQY	TRBJ2-3	TRBV3-1/TRBV3-2	TRBD2
ASSYSRGNYGYT	TRBJ1-2	TRBV6-5	-
ASSLRGGNEKLF	TRBJ1-4	TRBV2	TRBD1
ASSFLESSYNEQF	TRBJ2-1	TRBV27	-
ASSARLAGAWDEQF	TRBJ2-1	TRBV7-8	TRBD2
ASSHGLASTGELF	TRBJ2-2	TRBV4-1	TRBD2
ATSRDRGTTNYEQY	TRBJ2-7	TRBV15	TRBD2
ASSLAGTVTGELF	TRBJ2-2	TRBV3-1/TRBV3-2	TRBD2
ASSSTGMGYGYT	TRBJ1-2	TRBV5-8	-
ATSRLQGEYNEQF	TRBJ2-1	TRBV15	TRBD1
ASSRTGVGLNEKLF	TRBJ1-4	TRBV5-1	TRBD1
ARADRCGPDTQY	TRBJ2-3	TRBV19	TRBD1
ASRGEGLAGDPEQF	TRBJ2-1	TRBV27	TRBD2
ASSQGKQVPEAF	TRBJ1-1	TRBV4-1	-
ASSYPGARDTEAF	TRBJ1-1	TRBV6-6	-
ASSLGQGSYNEQF	TRBJ2-1	TRBV7-9	-
ASSPSGVDTQY	TRBJ2-3	TRBV3-1/TRBV3-2	-
ATSDKKVVYNEQF	TRBJ2-1	TRBV24-1	-
ASINPSSGRASYEQY	TRBJ2-7	TRBV28	TRBD2
ASGLAGLSSYEQY	TRBJ2-7	TRBV28	TRBD2
ASSPDRQTTEAF	TRBJ1-1	TRBV6-5	TRBD1
AITEGRGYNEQF	TRBJ2-1	TRBV10-3	-
ASSLGTGSYEQY	TRBJ2-7	TRBV7-2	TRBD1
ASSQGTANQPQH	TRBJ1-5	TRBV4-2	-
ASRWAGANVLT	TRBJ2-6	TRBV6-5	-
ASRNNPRQLF	TRBJ2-2	TRBV12-2	-
ASSPSIARASYEQY	TRBJ2-7	TRBV28	-
SATLNEQF	TRBJ2-1	TRBV20-1	-
ASIQTWGNEQF	TRBJ2-1	TRBV7-8	-
ASSQRLDGYT	TRBJ1-2	TRBV28	-
ASSSTGGGRSNQPQH	TRBJ1-5	TRBV6-2/TRBV6-3	-
ASSLTYHRDSGAF	TRBJ1-1	TRBV27	TRBD1
ASSLKGYTEAF	TRBJ1-1	TRBV5-1	-
ASSLRARVGELF	TRBJ2-2	TRBV2	-
SARDLDTIY	TRBJ1-3	TRBV20-1	-
ASSTNRALYNEQF	TRBJ2-1	TRBV28	-
ASSILTEGNSPLH	TRBJ1-6	TRBV19	-
ASSATTGYTEAF	TRBJ1-1	TRBV7-9	-
ASSPPGLTYEQY	TRBJ2-7	TRBV27	-
ASSPYPRDGYGYT	TRBJ1-2	TRBV7-9	-
ASSLGAAGGEKLF	TRBJ1-4	TRBV28	TRBD1
ASSQEGSLRMAGELF	TRBJ1-4	TRBV4-1	-
ASSQGSWGNEQF	TRBJ2-1	TRBV3-1/TRBV3-2	-
ASSFPQEDRNEKLF	TRBJ1-4	TRBV28	-
ASSTPSRGAQNTQY	TRBJ2-3	TRBV27	-
ASSLGASGSYEQY	TRBJ2-7	TRBV5-1	TRBD2
SASPEANNQPQH	TRBJ1-5	TRBV20-1	-
ASSLEGVVNSPLH	TRBJ1-6	TRBV5-1	-
ASSFGGAEQY	TRBJ2-7	TRBV7-9	-